These 14 T cell receptor beta chains were sequenced from one sample in a study of blood T cells in healthy people across ages. Combining a sample-barcoded 5' primer with a J-beta primer mix, a second PCR ran for roughly 7 to 12 cycles. TCRdb analysed the 5' RACE reads with MiXCR anew, one entry per CDR3 protein. This table has hundreds of thousands of distinct CDR3 sequences, roughly 48% appearing once. The sample taken for sequencing was blood. All receptors derive from an elderly man in good health.

The rearrangement joins TRBV29-1 to TRBJ2-3, with D uncertain. Germline assignment: CDR1 SQVTM and CDR2 ANQGSEA. The V gene lost 6 bases and the J gene lost 6 bases, with 10 bases spanning the gap. The CDR3 runs to 11 residues. The CDR3 sequence: CSVKRVDTQYF. The CDR3 DNA follows: TGCAGCGTCAAACGGGTCGATACGCAGTATTTT.

The V and J genes are TRBV6-6 and TRBJ2-5, with D possibly being TRBD1 or TRBD2 (5 bases each). CDR3 length: 16 residues. Germline assignment: CDR1 MNHNY and CDR2 SVGAGI (reference sequence). CDR3 protein: CDNSTARGRAQETQYF. The CDR3 DNA is TGTGACAACAGTACCGCCCGGGGCAGGGCTCAAGAGACCCAGTACTTC.

J is TRBJ1-1 and V is TRBV20-1; 11 positions agree with TRBD1. This CDR3 region has 15 residues. V gave up 5 bases and J gave up 4 bases; unmatched junction bases: 9. CDR1 and CDR2 from the germline V gene are DFQATT and SNEGSKA (reference sequence). CDR3 residues: CSAGQGASDGTEAFF. In nucleotides, the CDR3 is TGCAGTGCTGGACAGGGGGCTTCCGACGGCACTGAAGCTTTCTTT.

This clonotype was seen a few times. The chain joins TRBV15 to TRBJ1-5; perhaps TRBD1 as D (6 bases). Germline V gene data show CDR1 as LNHNV and CDR2 as YYDKDF (reference sequence). V lost 6 bases and J 3 bases, leaving 9 bases between the germline ends. The CDR3 sequence is 13 residues long. CDR3 residues: CATSRQDNQPQHF. CDR3 nucleotides: TGTGCCACCAGTAGACAGGACAATCAGCCCCAGCATTTT.

Turning to this clonotype: A clone one base away is much larger, so this may be a read error. The chain carries TRBV2 and TRBJ2-3; 8 bases match TRBD1. This CDR3 region has 15 residues. The J segment lost 3 bases and the V segment lost 6 bases, leaving 8 bases of the junction unmatched. Germline V CDR1 and CDR2: SNHLY, FYNNEI. This CDR3 reads CASSCQGAGTDTQYF. The DNA for the CDR3 is TGTGCCAGCAGCTGTCAGGGGGCAGGTACAGATACGCAGTATTTT.

This clonotype appeared a few times. This chain uses TRBV5-1 with TRBJ2-1, with D unclear. Per the germline V gene, CDR1 is SGHRS and CDR2 is YFSETQ. CDR3 length equals 15 residues. V was trimmed by 4 bases and J by 0 bases, leaving 11 bases between them. The CDR3 is CASSPSSSSYNEQFF. The CDR3 DNA reads TGCGCCAGCAGCCCCAGTAGCAGCTCCTACAATGAGCAGTTCTTC.

For this clonotype: The germline gene is not matched at one end of the junction; a read error may be the cause. The V call is TRBV6-6, the J call TRBJ2-1; 10 bases agree with TRBD2. The CDR3 length is 14 residues. The germline gives CDR1 MNHNY, CDR2 SVGAGI (reference sequence). CDR3 loop: CASSDSTSGNEQFF. Here the CDR3 DNA reads TGTGCCAGCAGTGACTCGACTAGCGGGAATGAGCAGTTCTTC.

The chain is built from TRBV12-3 or TRBV12-4 and TRBJ1-1; D gene unclear. The CDR3 covers 13 residues. The V end was cut by 1 base, the J end by 2 bases, with 5 bases between. This CDR3 is CASSLGDNTEAFF. CDR3 in DNA: TGTGCCAGCAGTTTAGGGGATAACACTGAAGCTTTCTTT.

A note on this clonotype: At one end, the junction sequence differs from germline, possibly due to a read error. The J gene is TRBJ2-2, the V gene TRBV14; possibly TRBD2 for D (5 bases). The CDR3 has 15 amino acids. CDR1 and CDR2 from the germline V gene are SGHDN and FVKESK. CDR3 nucleotides: TGTGCCAGCAGCCAAGACGCGTGGGAGCACGGGGAACTGTTTTTT. Amino acid sequence: CASSQDAWEHGELFF.

V usage is TRBV9 and J usage is TRBJ2-3; D not certain. The CDR3 is 15 amino acids. The germline CDR1 and CDR2 sequences are SGDLS and YYNGEE. The V end was cut by 4 bases, the J end by 4 bases, with 16 bases between. The CDR3 sequence is CASSPLNGAPDTQYF. The CDR3 DNA reads TGTGCCAGCAGCCCCTTAAACGGTGCTCCAGATACGCAGTATTTT.

The chain links TRBV4-1 to TRBJ1-1; D is possibly TRBD1 (6 bases). Per germline, CDR1 MGHRA and CDR2 YSYEKL. V lost 1 base, J lost 5 bases, and 14 bases lay in between. CDR3 length equals 15 residues. This CDR3 is CASSQVGGGETEAFF. DNA of the CDR3: TGCGCCAGCAGCCAAGTAGGGGGAGGGGAAACTGAAGCTTTCTTT.

This clonotype was counted between two and nine times. This CDR3 reads CASSEGQTNEQFF. Here the CDR3 DNA reads TGTGCCAGCAGTGAGGGTCAGACCAATGAGCAGTTCTTC. J is TRBJ2-1 and V is TRBV2; D unresolved. CDR1 is SNHLY and CDR2 is FYNNEI in the germline V gene. V dropped 3 bases and J dropped 6 bases, with 9 bases sitting between them. There are 13 residues in the CDR3.

The chain combines TRBV12-3 or TRBV12-4 with TRBJ2-1, with 14 bases that match TRBD2. The CDR3 is made up of 15 amino acids. The V segment lost 6 bases and the J segment 9 bases; nucleotides outside the gene matches: 7. The chain's CDR3 is CASSPGLAGGVEQFF. The CDR3 coding sequence is TGTGCCAGCAGCCCCGGACTAGCGGGAGGTGTTGAGCAGTTCTTC.

This clonotype came up a few times. The chain links TRBV7-2 to TRBJ1-5; D gene ambiguous. Germline CDR1 is SGHTA and CDR2 is FQGNSA. This CDR3 has 15 amino acids. Trimming stripped 1 base from V and 2 bases from J, with 9 bases between. The CDR3 nucleotides are TGTGCCAGCAGCTTAGGTAGCACTGGCAATCAGCCCCAGCATTTT. The encoded protein is CASSLGSTGNQPQHF.